The 14 T cell receptor beta chains given below trace back to one sample, sequenced in a study of blood T cells in healthy people across ages. Sample-barcoded 5' priming and a J-beta primer mix drove a second PCR of roughly 6 to 12 cycles. TCRdb reprocessed the 5' RACE reads via MiXCR and lists one record per CDR3 protein. Among under 2 million distinct CDR3 sequences listed, about 35% were seen once. Sequencing input: blood. The receptors derive from a woman aged 30 to 39 in good health.

V gene TRBV20-1 combines with J gene TRBJ2-2; the match to TRBD1 covers 8 bases. The germline gives CDR1 DFQATT, CDR2 SNEGSKA (reference sequence). With V trimmed by 4 bases and J by 5 bases, 3 bases remained unmatched. The CDR3 runs to 13 residues. CDR3: CSAKTGATGELFF. DNA for the CDR3: TGCAGTGCTAAGACAGGGGCTACCGGGGAGCTGTTTTTT.

The genes are TRBV24-1 and TRBJ2-1, with D possibly being TRBD1 or TRBD2 (6 bases each). The germline V gene has CDR1 KGHDR and CDR2 SFDVKD. V was cut by 6 bases and J by 6 bases, with 17 bases left in between. This CDR3 is 15 amino acids long. The CDR3 here is CATSYSAEGGNEQFF. Written as DNA, the CDR3 is TGTGCCACCAGTTATTCAGCCGAGGGGGGCAATGAGCAGTTCTTC.

The J gene is TRBJ2-5, the V gene TRBV27, with 12 nucleotides matching TRBD1. TRBJ2-7 explains the end of the DNA better; the J call may be wrong. The germline CDR1 and CDR2 sequences are MNHEY and SMNVEV (reference sequence). The CDR3 loop spans 14 amino acids. The CDR3 DNA reads TGTGCCAGCAGTTCCGGGACAGGGGGCGCCGAGCAGTACTTC. This encodes CASSSGTGGAEQYF.

J is TRBJ2-3 and V is TRBV6-5; D remains unclear. V lost 2 bases to trimming and J lost 2 bases, with 11 bases between them. The germline CDR1 and CDR2 sequences are MNHEY and SVGAGI. There are 15 residues in the CDR3. CDR3 bases: TGTGCCAGCAGTTACGGCGGCAGAACCACAGATACGCAGTATTTT. Encoded protein: CASSYGGRTTDTQYF.

The chain recombines TRBV15 with TRBJ2-1; maybe TRBD1 (7 bases). The J call may be mistaken, given a closer DNA end match to TRBJ2-7. This CDR3 is built from 15 residues. Looked up from germline, CDR1 is LNHNV and CDR2 is YYDKDF (reference sequence). The CDR3 region has the DNA TGTGCCACCAGCAGAGATGGCAGCAGGGGGGATGAGCAGTACTTC. The encoded protein is CATSRDGSRGDEQYF.

A few counts support this clonotype. The chain joins TRBV4-1 to TRBJ1-2; TRBD1 is a possible D gene (5 bases). Per the germline V gene, CDR1 is MGHRA and CDR2 is YSYEKL. The ends were cut back, 2 bases at V and 9 bases at J, with 16 bases in the middle. There are 14 residues in the CDR3. The chain's CDR3 is CASSQYSGSRSYTF. CDR3 in DNA: TGCGCCAGCAGCCAATATTCAGGGAGTAGGAGCTACACCTTC.

The V gene is TRBV12-3 or TRBV12-4, the J gene TRBJ1-2, with D unresolved. The V gene lost 4 bases and the J gene lost 6 bases, with 6 bases spanning the gap. The CDR3 length is 11 residues. CDR3 bases: TGTGCCAGCAGTTACGATCATGGCTACACCTTC. Its protein product is CASSYDHGYTF.

The chain uses TRBV12-3 or TRBV12-4 and TRBJ1-6; TRBD1 agrees at 11 bases. V dropped 6 bases and J dropped 8; count of bases not matched to a gene: 6. The CDR3 loop spans 15 amino acids. The CDR3 DNA reads TGTGCCAGCAGCGGACAGGGGGCAGCTCATTCACCCCTCCACTTT. This sequence encodes CASSGQGAAHSPLHF.

In this sample, this clonotype turned up a few times. J is TRBJ2-5 and V is TRBV11-1, with D possibly TRBD2 on 7 matching bases. The CDR3 is 15 residues long. Between the trimmed V and J ends, which lost 1 base and 4 bases, there was a span of 13 bases. CDR1 and CDR2 from the germline V gene are SGHAT and FQDESV (reference sequence). CDR3 protein: CASSLDIGGRETQYF. The DNA of the CDR3 is TGTGCCAGCAGCTTAGATATCGGGGGGCGAGAGACCCAGTACTTC.

A few counts support this clonotype. One end of the junction varies from germline; a read error may be responsible. The chain joins TRBV20-1 to TRBJ2-3, with 7 nucleotides matching TRBD2. The CDR3 covers 14 residues. In germline, CDR1 is DFQATT, CDR2 SNEGSKA (reference sequence). The CDR3 nucleotides read TGCAGTGCGGGGGGACTACGAAACACAGATACGCGGTATTTT. Encoded protein: CSAGGLRNTDTRYF.

This chain links TRBV7-2 with TRBJ2-1; tentative D call: TRBD1 (5 bases). There are 16 residues in the CDR3. The V and J ends lost 2 bases and 1 base respectively, with 12 bases between them. Germline CDR1 and CDR2: SGHTA and FQGNSA. The CDR3 here is CASSLTLPGSYNEQFF. Here the CDR3 DNA reads TGTGCCAGCAGCTTAACCCTGCCAGGGTCCTACAATGAGCAGTTCTTC.

V gene TRBV12-3 or TRBV12-4 combines with J gene TRBJ1-4, with TRBD1 identical over 10 bases. V gave up 2 bases and J gave up 4 bases; unmatched junction bases: 4. CDR3 length equals 16 residues. The CDR3 DNA follows: TGTGCCAGCAGTTTAAAGGGGACAGGGGTTAATGAAAAACTGTTTTTT. Protein: CASSLKGTGVNEKLFF.

With regard to this clonotype: The junction differs from germline at one of its ends, possibly a read error. The genes are TRBV6-1 and TRBJ2-7; TRBD2 might be the D (5 bases). CDR1 and CDR2 from the germline V gene are MNHNS and SASEGT. CDR3 length: 15 amino acids. The CDR3 loop reads CAGSPGLTYSYEQYF. The CDR3 DNA follows: TGTGCCGGCAGTCCCGGACTTACTTACTCCTACGAGCAGTACTTC.

A few counts support this clonotype. The chain carries TRBV10-1 and TRBJ2-7; perhaps TRBD1 as D (6 bases). The V end was cut by 3 bases, the J end by 3 bases, with 9 bases between. In germline, CDR1 is WNHNN, CDR2 SYGVQD (reference sequence). This CDR3 has 13 amino acids. The DNA for the CDR3 is TGCGCCAGCAGTGACCGACAGGACTACGAGCAGTACTTC. Protein sequence: CASSDRQDYEQYF.